This T cell receptor (beta chain) was captured in a study of CD8 T cells in ankylosing spondylitis (dated by TCRdb to 2016 to 2017). Study-wide context: The study set out to find disease-linked TCR variants by profiling T cell receptor beta repertoires in ankylosing spondylitis patients and healthy donors. In total, the full study cohort was made up of some 100 healthy donors and 25 to 30 ankylosing spondylitis patients. Peripheral blood was sampled, and synovial fluid was also collected from ankylosing spondylitis patients. General study outcomes and caveats: A TCR beta motif of several highly homologous amino acid variants appeared characteristic of blood from ankylosing spondylitis patients. Some motif variants were previously reported in synovial fluid and blood of reactive arthritis patients, suggesting common disease-initiation mechanisms. A CD8+ phenotype was shown by the disease-linked clones, which were found at relatively low frequencies in peripheral blood. Significant enrichment of the disease-linked clones was reported in matched synovial fluid samples from ankylosing spondylitis patients.

Concerning this clonotype: The antigen it recognizes is unknown. The input lacks base qualities; no much larger clone sits a single base away.

Sequencer: Illumina HiSeq 2500. TCR beta libraries were prepared by quantitative 5'-RACE with molecular barcodes. In the source study's methods: A new computational method, built on a probabilistic model of VDJ rearrangement, was used to identify disease-linked TCR variants. TCRdb's own reprocessing of the public reads used fastp at Q25 and MiXCR and kept productive beta chains. Rows matching on CDR3 protein sequence are summarized as one entry with the most common DNA and genes. TCRdb, not the authors, supplied the V and J calls. The sample profile shows about 390,000 distinct CDR3 sequences; about 22% of them were found once. Together, the top ten hold about 15% of the sample. Trimming costs V 5 bases and J 4 bases, and their ends lie 15 bases apart. CDR1 and CDR2 were assigned from the germline V gene as SGHTA and FQGTGA. The CDR3 spans 16 residues, from the cysteine through the phenylalanine. The entry retains the CDR3 DNA only, 48 bases that are in frame from base 1.

This chain joins TRBV7-3 to TRBJ2-6; perhaps TRBD1 is the D gene, with 6 bases matching. Specimen: blood, either unsorted or a sorted T cell fraction (not recorded which). The TCR originated in a male donor with ankylosing spondylitis. The CDR3 region has the sequence CASSGTSGTGANVLTF. DNA sequence: TGTGCCAGCAGCGGCACTTCAGGGACAGGGGCCAACGTCCTGACTTTC. Reference TRBV7-3 and TRBJ2-6 genes cover what lies past the CDR3, so the full variable domain is GAGVSQTPSNKVTEKGKYVELRCDPISGHTALYWYRQSLGQGPEFLIYFQGTGAADDSGLPNDRFFAVRPEGSVSTLKIQRTERGDSAVYLCASSGTSGTGANVLTFGAGSRLTVL.